The 30 T cell receptor beta chains given below trace back to one sample, sequenced in a study of blood T cell repertoires in COVID-19. The table came from immunoSEQ multiplex PCR; TCRdb's copy has only in-frame clones and leaves some out. The table has a few hundred thousand clones, about nine tenths seen once. The sample comprised peripheral blood. These receptors originate from a woman aged 25 to 45 with active or convalescent COVID-19.

The chain carries TRBV7-3 and TRBJ2-7, with TRBD1 as a possible D gene (6 bases). Germline V lookup: CDR1 SGHTA, CDR2 FQGTGA. The CDR3 spans 15 residues. V was cut by 0 bases and J by 2 bases, with 11 bases left in between. CDR3 residues: CASSLTRDTAYEQYF. The CDR3 DNA follows: TGTGCCAGCAGCTTAACCCGGGACACCGCCTACGAGCAGTACTTC.

V and J are TRBV5-1 and TRBJ1-2; D is unclear. The V gene lost 0 bases and the J gene lost 5 bases, with 11 bases spanning the gap. CDR3 size: 14 residues. CDR1 is SGHRS, CDR2 YFSETQ, per germline. CDR3 sequence reads: CASSLGRGDYGYTF. The CDR3 nucleotides read TGCGCCAGCAGCTTGGGGCGGGGTGATTATGGCTACACCTTC.

This chain connects TRBV9 to TRBJ1-1, with a weak D call TRBD1 (5 bases). Germline V CDR1 and CDR2: SGDLS, YYNGEE. The CDR3 has 14 amino acids. The V and J ends lost 3 bases and 5 bases respectively, with 14 bases between them. DNA for the CDR3: TGTGCCAGCAGCGCCCTCGGGGCGGGGACTGAAGCTTTCTTT. Its translation is CASSALGAGTEAFF. The variable domain in full, completed from reference TRBV9 and TRBJ1-1, reads DSGVTQTPKHLITATGQRVTLRCSPRSGDLSVYWYQQSLDQGLQFLIQYYNGEERAKGNILERFSAQQFPDLHSELNLSSLELGDSALYFCASSALGAGTEAFFGQGTRLTVV.

The J gene is TRBJ2-7, the V gene TRBV2; 9 nucleotides agree with TRBD1. V was clipped by 8 bases and J by 4 bases; unmatched bases: 12. This CDR3 is 15 amino acids long. Germline V lookup: CDR1 SNHLY, CDR2 FYNNEI. CDR3 nucleotide sequence: TGTGCCAGCGTCCTCACCCCGACAGGGGGGTACGAGCAGTACTTC. Translating gives CASVLTPTGGYEQYF.

The rearrangement joins TRBV19 to TRBJ1-2, with TRBD1 identical over 7 bases. The CDR3 has 12 amino acids. The V and J ends lost 10 bases and 4 bases, in that order; junction bases with no gene match: 6. Germline CDR1 is LNHDA and CDR2 is SQIVND (reference sequence). CDR3 DNA: TGTGCCACGGGGGACAGAAGCTATGGCTACACCTTC. Translating it yields CATGDRSYGYTF.

The V call is TRBV6-5, the J call TRBJ1-2; possible D gene TRBD1, 5 bases. Germline assignment: CDR1 MNHEY and CDR2 SVGAGI. The CDR3 has 13 amino acids. Trimming stripped 9 bases from V and 8 bases from J, with 19 bases between. The CDR3 spells CASRPIQRGGYTF. CDR3 DNA: TGTGCCAGTCGACCAATCCAAAGGGGAGGCTACACCTTC.

The chain recombines TRBV23-1 with TRBJ1-2, with TRBD1 as a possible D gene (5 bases). TRBV23-1 is an ORF, with its function uncertain. This CDR3 has 18 amino acids. The V end was cut by 3 bases, the J end by 8 bases, with 28 bases between. CDR3: CASSHGARSSPPDMGYTF. CDR3 DNA: TGCGCCAGCAGTCATGGGGCCCGAAGCAGCCCCCCTGATATGGGCTACACCTTC.

In DNA form, the CDR3 reads TGTGCCAGCAGCCTCTCTGGTGGAGGTGAAGCTTTCTTT. Its translation: CASSLSGGGEAFF. The V gene is TRBV2, the J gene TRBJ1-1; D is ambiguous. The V end was cut by 6 bases, the J end by 7 bases, with 15 bases between. The CDR3 consists of 13 residues. CDR1 SNHLY and CDR2 FYNNEI come from the germline V gene.

The V and J genes are TRBV5-6 and TRBJ2-2, with D possibly matching TRBD1 (6 bases). V gave up 4 bases and J gave up 6 bases, with 7 bases separating them. The CDR3 sequence is 12 residues long. Germline CDR1 is SGHDT and CDR2 is YYEEEE. The chain's CDR3 is CASSRTAGELFF. In DNA form, the CDR3 reads TGTGCCAGCAGCCGGACAGCCGGGGAGCTGTTTTTT.

The genes are TRBV7-9 and TRBJ2-1; 7 bases match TRBD2. Germline CDR1 is SEHNR and CDR2 is FQNEAQ (reference sequence). V was clipped by 1 base and J by 5 bases; unmatched bases: 5. This CDR3 has 15 amino acids. In DNA form, the CDR3 reads TGTGCCAGCAGCTTAGGGGGGGGGACCCACAATGAGCAGTTCTTC. It encodes CASSLGGGTHNEQFF.

This clone appeared once. The chain is built from TRBV19 and TRBJ2-2, with D maybe TRBD1 (7 bases). The V gene lost 5 bases and the J gene lost 4 bases, with 11 bases spanning the gap. Germline values: CDR1 LNHDA, CDR2 SQIVND (reference sequence). The CDR3 loop spans 14 amino acids. The DNA of the CDR3 is TGTGCCAGTAGTGCGGGACAGATCACCGGGGAGCTGTTTTTT. This gives the protein CASSAGQITGELFF.

The V call is TRBV29-1, the J call TRBJ2-7; 7 nucleotides align to TRBD2. From germline, CDR1 is SQVTM and CDR2 ANQGSEA. This CDR3 contains 13 residues. The junction had 6 bases not matched to a gene; V was cut back by 0 bases and J by 7 bases. The CDR3: CSVEDGRTSEQYF. The CDR3 coding sequence is TGCAGCGTTGAAGACGGGAGGACGAGTGAGCAGTACTTC.

The genes are TRBV11-2 and TRBJ2-7, with D perhaps matching TRBD1 (5 bases). Germline CDR1 reads SGHAT; CDR2 reads FQNNGV. The CDR3 is 15 residues long. The V gene lost 4 bases and the J gene lost 1 base, with 14 bases spanning the gap. The chain's CDR3 is CASSSRVLASYEQYF. CDR3 sequence (DNA): TGTGCCAGCAGCTCCAGGGTTCTGGCATCCTACGAGCAGTACTTC.

The chain is built from TRBV6-2 or TRBV6-3 and TRBJ2-2; 9 positions agree with TRBD2. The CDR3 spans 17 residues. Germline CDR1 is MNHEY and CDR2 is SVGEGT. The V segment lost 4 bases and the J segment 2 bases; nucleotides outside the gene matches: 8. The DNA of the CDR3 is TGTGCCAGCAGTTTGCGGGGGGGCGGAAGAAACACCGGGGAGCTGTTTTTT. Its translation: CASSLRGGGRNTGELFF.

This clone was observed once. V is TRBV30 and J is TRBJ2-3, with TRBD2 matching over 10 bases. CDR3 length: 16 residues. The trim removed 0 bases at V and 1 base at J, leaving 4 bases unmatched. In germline, CDR1 is GTSNPN, CDR2 SVGIG (reference sequence). Here the CDR3 DNA reads TGTGCCTGGAGTGTACTAGCGGGGACCGGCACAGATACGCAGTATTTT. Its translation is CAWSVLAGTGTDTQYF.

On this clone itself: Other DNA sequences of this sample code for an identical CDR3. The chain recombines TRBV12-3 or TRBV12-4 with TRBJ1-5; 10 bases line up with TRBD1. This CDR3 region has 13 residues. Trimming cost V 6 bases and J 5 bases; bases outside gene matches: 1. The CDR3 coding sequence is TGTGCCAGCAGAGGGACAGGGGATCAGCCCCAGCATTTT. Translation gives CASRGTGDQPQHF.

The CDR3 sequence is CASSRDGTGPKNIQYF. In nucleotides, the CDR3 is TGTGCCAGTAGTAGAGACGGAACAGGGCCCAAAAACATTCAGTACTTC. The rearrangement joins TRBV19 to TRBJ2-4, with a tentative D call TRBD1 (6 bases). The CDR3 length is 16 residues. Trimming cost V 4 bases and J 2 bases, with 15 bases left between them. Per germline, CDR1 LNHDA and CDR2 SQIVND (reference sequence).

This chain uses TRBV30 with TRBJ1-5; D call uncertain. V lost 0 bases and J 4 bases, leaving 4 bases between the germline ends. The CDR3 has 12 amino acids. Germline V gene lookup returns CDR1 GTSNPN and CDR2 SVGIG (reference sequence). CDR3 DNA: TGTGCCTGGAGTGTGAGGAATCAGCCCCAGCATTTT. Protein: CAWSVRNQPQHF. The variable domain in full, completed from reference TRBV30 and TRBJ1-5, reads SQTIHQWPATLVQPVGSPLSLECTVEGTSNPNLYWYRQAAGRGLQLLFYSVGIGQISSEVPQNLSASRPQDRQFILSSKKLLLSDSGFYLCAWSVRNQPQHFGDGTRLSIL.

This clone was detected once. The chain is built from TRBV7-2 and TRBJ2-5, with D tentatively TRBD1 (5 bases). The CDR3 totals 13 residues. Germline assignment: CDR1 SGHTA and CDR2 FQGNSA. Trimming removed 2 bases from V and 5 bases from J, with 9 bases in between. CDR3 coding DNA: TGTGCCAGCAGCTTATCCAGGGCGGAGACCCAGTACTTC. This gives the protein CASSLSRAETQYF.

The J gene is TRBJ2-7, the V gene TRBV5-5; TRBD2 agrees at 7 bases. Germline lookup yields CDR1 SGHKS and CDR2 YYEKEE (reference sequence). With V trimmed by 4 bases and J by 2 bases, 3 bases remained unmatched. The CDR3 length is 13 residues. The CDR3 DNA reads TGTGCCAGCAGCAACCGGGAGGCCTACGAGCAGTACTTC. Protein: CASSNREAYEQYF.

This chain joins TRBV5-6 and TRBJ1-1, with D possibly being TRBD1 (6 bases). The CDR3 totals 13 residues. V gave up 3 bases and J gave up 1 base, with 7 bases separating them. Germline V lookup: CDR1 SGHDT, CDR2 YYEEEE. CDR3 nucleotide sequence: TGTGCCAGCAGCTCGGGACAGAACACTGAAGCTTTCTTT. Translated, it gives CASSSGQNTEAFF. Filled out from reference TRBV5-6 and TRBJ1-1, the complete variable domain reads DAGVTQSPTHLIKTRGQQVTLRCSPKSGHDTVSWYQQALGQGPQFIFQYYEEEERQRGNFPDRFSGHQFPNYSSELNVNALLLGDSALYLCASSSGQNTEAFFGQGTRLTVV.

The V and J genes are TRBV25-1 and TRBJ2-3; 10 bases align to TRBD2. Trimming at V came to 7 bases and at J to 4 bases, leaving 14 bases not matched to a gene. The CDR3 has 17 residues. The germline V gene encodes CDR1 MGHDK and CDR2 SYGVNS. Here the CDR3 reads CASTPHRERGGSDTQYF. The CDR3 nucleotides are TGTGCCAGCACCCCCCACCGGGAGCGGGGGGGTTCAGATACGCAGTATTTT.

This chain links TRBV2 with TRBJ2-3; 8 positions agree with TRBD1. The CDR3 has 15 amino acids. Per germline, CDR1 SNHLY and CDR2 FYNNEI. V lost 7 bases, J lost 1 base, and 7 bases stayed unmatched. CDR3 sequence (DNA): TGTGCCAGCACTATAACAGGGGGGCGCACAGATACGCAGTATTTT. Translation gives CASTITGGRTDTQYF.

The rearrangement uses TRBV19 and TRBJ2-3; tentative D call: TRBD2 (6 bases). Per the germline V gene, CDR1 is LNHDA and CDR2 is SQIVND (reference sequence). This CDR3 comprises 16 residues. The germline V and J ends were trimmed by 4 bases and 1 base, with 15 bases remaining between them. CDR3 coding DNA: TGTGCCAGTAGTAGAGCCGCGGGGTTCGGCACAGATACGCAGTATTTT. Residues: CASSRAAGFGTDTQYF.

The chain couples TRBV9 to TRBJ1-6; the D is unclear. Germline loops: CDR1 SGDLS, CDR2 YYNGEE. Trimming took off 2 bases at V and 9 bases at J, with 9 bases between the two ends. The CDR3 extends over 13 amino acids. CDR3 in DNA: TGTGCCAGCAGCGTCCAGGCAGGTTCACCCCTCCACTTT. Its translation: CASSVQAGSPLHF. Looking up the rest from reference TRBV9 and TRBJ1-6 gives the full variable domain: DSGVTQTPKHLITATGQRVTLRCSPRSGDLSVYWYQQSLDQGLQFLIQYYNGEERAKGNILERFSAQQFPDLHSELNLSSLELGDSALYFCASSVQAGSPLHFGNGTRLTVT.

This clone was detected only a few times. This sequence joins TRBV29-1 and TRBJ2-3, with TRBD1 matching 11 bases. CDR3 size: 16 residues. The trim removed 6 bases at V and 0 bases at J, leaving 8 bases unmatched. Germline lookup yields CDR1 SQVTM and CDR2 ANQGSEA. CDR3 protein: CSVRDRGSASTDTQYF. The CDR3 DNA is TGCAGCGTGCGGGACAGGGGGTCCGCTAGCACAGATACGCAGTATTTT.

V is TRBV20-1 and J is TRBJ2-7; a possible D gene is TRBD1 (6 bases). V lost 5 bases to trimming and J lost 4 bases, with 9 bases between them. The germline V gene encodes CDR1 DFQATT and CDR2 SNEGSKA (reference sequence). CDR3 length: 11 amino acids. CDR3 sequence (DNA): TGCAGTGCTGCCACAGGGTACGAGCAGTACTTC. Residues: CSAATGYEQYF.

This sequence joins TRBV27 and TRBJ1-3; 7 positions match TRBD1. Unmatched junction bases numbered 1, after V lost 8 bases and J lost 0 bases. The CDR3 runs to 13 residues. Germline V gene data show CDR1 as MNHEY and CDR2 as SMNVEV (reference sequence). As DNA, the CDR3 is TGTGCCAGCCGGGACAGCTCTGGAAACACCATATATTTT. Its protein is CASRDSSGNTIYF.

The gene calls are TRBV10-3 and TRBJ1-2, with 9 bases that match TRBD1. Germline V gene data show CDR1 as ENHRY and CDR2 as SYGVKD. V lost 0 bases and J lost 7; bases outside the gene matches: 3. The CDR3 consists of 14 residues. The CDR3, as DNA: TGTGCCATCAGTGAGTCACAGGGGGCGCGTGGCTACACCTTC. Protein: CAISESQGARGYTF.

CDR3 DNA sequence: TGTGCCAGTAGTCCGACAGGAACTCTTTTCTATGGCTACACCTTC. Residues: CASSPTGTLFYGYTF. The gene calls are TRBV19 and TRBJ1-2; tentatively, D is TRBD1 (6 bases). V lost 5 bases, J lost 4 bases, and 17 bases lay in between. Looked up from germline, CDR1 is LNHDA and CDR2 is SQIVND (reference sequence). This CDR3 contains 15 residues.